This T cell receptor beta chain was captured by sequencing in a study of blood T cell repertoires in COVID-19. Overall study context: Some COVID-19 samples were acute and others convalescent; all came from the United States, Italy and Spain.

Generated by immunoSEQ multiplex PCR, the TCRdb table keeps only in-frame clones and is missing some. The sample contains 130,000 to 150,000 clones, 79% of which appear only once. The germline V and J ends were trimmed by 4 bases and 6 bases, with 14 bases remaining between them. The CDR3 length is 13 residues. Germline lookup yields CDR1 SGDLS and CDR2 YYNGEE. The sequenced sample consisted of peripheral blood. This sequence was found in a woman between 65 and 79 years old with COVID-19, enrolled during active disease. This chain uses TRBV9 with TRBJ2-7, with D tentatively TRBD1 (6 bases). This CDR3 reads CASSPSDSLEQYF. The CDR3, as DNA: TGTGCCAGCAGCCCATCGGACAGTCTCGAGCAGTACTTC.